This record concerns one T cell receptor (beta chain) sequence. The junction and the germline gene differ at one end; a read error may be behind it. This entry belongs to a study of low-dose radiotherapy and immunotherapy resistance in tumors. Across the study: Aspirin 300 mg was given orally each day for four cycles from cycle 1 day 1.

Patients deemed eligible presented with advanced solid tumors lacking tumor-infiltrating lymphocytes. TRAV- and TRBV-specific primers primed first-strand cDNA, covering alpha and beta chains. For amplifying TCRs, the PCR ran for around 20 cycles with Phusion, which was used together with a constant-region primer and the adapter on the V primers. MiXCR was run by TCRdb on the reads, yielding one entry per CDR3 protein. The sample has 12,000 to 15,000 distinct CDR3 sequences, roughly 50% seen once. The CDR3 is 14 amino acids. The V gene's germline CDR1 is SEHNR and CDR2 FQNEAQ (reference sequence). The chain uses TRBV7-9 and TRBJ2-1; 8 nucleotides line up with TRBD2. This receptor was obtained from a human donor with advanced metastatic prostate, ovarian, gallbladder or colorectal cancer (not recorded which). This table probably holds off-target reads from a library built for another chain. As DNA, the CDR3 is TGTGCCAGCAGCTTAGTACTAGCGGCCAATGAGCAGTGCTTC. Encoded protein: CASSLVLAANEQCF.